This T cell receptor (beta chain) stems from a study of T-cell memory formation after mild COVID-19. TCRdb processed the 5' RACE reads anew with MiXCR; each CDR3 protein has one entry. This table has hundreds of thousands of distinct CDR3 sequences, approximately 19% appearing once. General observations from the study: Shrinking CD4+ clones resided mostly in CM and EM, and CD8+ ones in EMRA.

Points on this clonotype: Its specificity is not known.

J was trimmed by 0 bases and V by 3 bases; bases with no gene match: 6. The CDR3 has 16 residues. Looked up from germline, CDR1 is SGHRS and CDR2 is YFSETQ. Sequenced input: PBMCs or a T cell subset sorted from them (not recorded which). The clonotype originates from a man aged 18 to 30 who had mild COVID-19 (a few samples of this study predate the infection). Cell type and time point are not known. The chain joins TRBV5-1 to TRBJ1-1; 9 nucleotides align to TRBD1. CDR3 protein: CASSSRTGALNTEAFF. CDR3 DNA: TGCGCCAGCAGCTCTCGGACAGGGGCCCTGAACACTGAAGCTTTCTTT.